This T cell receptor beta chain emerged from a study of shared clonotypes between healthy human individuals. In the study overall: The composition of the donors was two women and a few men aged 18 to 49. Broader study findings: Shared clonotypes: about 5% naive CD4, around 3.5% naive CD8, around 2.4% memory CD4, roughly 0.4% memory CD8.

Comments on this clone: The antigen remains undetermined.

It was CD45RO-negative cells, positively selected for CCR7, that made up naive CD8 cells, with terminally differentiated effector memory CD45RA+ cells excluded. Assay execution took place at the deep level. The repertoire was sequenced with immunoSEQ multiplex PCR; TCRdb's copy has only in-frame clones and lacks some. The sample includes about 2.2 million clones, roughly 95% seen only once; the top ten take around 1.7%. Germline V gives CDR1 SEHNR, CDR2 FQNEAQ (reference sequence). CDR3 length: 14 residues. The germline V and J ends were trimmed by 5 bases and 2 bases, with 12 bases remaining between them.

Sequencing used naive CD8+ T cells from PBMCs. The chain carries TRBV7-9 and TRBJ2-5; no clear D. The TCR comes from a man aged 18 to 29 in good health. Some clones in this sample may be carry-over from other donors' samples. This CDR3 reads CASSDVLLQETQYF. The DNA for the CDR3 is TGTGCCAGCAGCGACGTCCTACTACAAGAGACCCAGTACTTC.